The clone carrying this T cell receptor (beta chain) was counted at least ten times. The entry originates in a study of T-cell reconstitution after alpha-beta-depleted transplantation in children. Preparation of the TCRbeta library was carried out with unique molecular identifiers. MiXCR was run by TCRdb on the PCR reads, yielding one entry per CDR3 protein. The data show around 410,000 distinct CDR3 sequences, roughly 11% seen once. The germline V gene encodes CDR1 DFQATT and CDR2 SNEGSKA (reference sequence). Trimming shortened V by 5 bases and J by 5 bases, and 20 bases separated the two germline ends. CDR3 size: 15 residues.

V usage is TRBV20-1 and J usage is TRBJ2-3, with a weak D call TRBD2 (6 bases). The specimen comprised PBMCs from the stem cell graft donor, sampled from the stem cell graft. The receptor was derived from a human donor who donated a stem cell graft to a child with acute myeloid leukemia. The CDR3 bases are TGCAGTGCTGTGGGATGGGGAGGTGGTAGAGATACGCAGTATTTT. Amino acids: CSAVGWGGGRDTQYF.